The 28 T cell receptor beta chains presented below share a single source sample, sequenced in a study of CD8+ T cells in alopecia areata. As to treatment: oral pan-JAK inhibitor, 5-10 mg twice daily. RNA was extracted and reverse transcribed into cDNA as the sequencing template. Assay: immunoSEQ multiplex PCR; the TCRdb copy retains only in-frame clones and omits some. Of around 200,000 clones in the sample, about three fifths are singletons; the top ten hold 0.65% to 0.7%. The sequencing used CD4+ T cells sorted from blood, collected at week 4, from a patient treated with tofacitinib. These receptors originate from a human donor with alopecia areata.

The V gene is TRBV4-1, the J gene TRBJ2-2; 9 bases fit TRBD2. The V and J ends lost 4 bases and 5 bases, in that order; junction bases with no gene match: 2. Per the germline V gene, CDR1 is MGHRA and CDR2 is YSYEKL. This CDR3 comprises 14 residues. The CDR3, as DNA: TGCGCCAGCAGCCGGCTAGCGGGGACCGGGGAGCTGTTTTTT. This sequence encodes CASSRLAGTGELFF.

This chain connects TRBV28 to TRBJ2-7, with TRBD1 as a possible D gene (5 bases). CDR1 is MDHEN, CDR2 SYDVKM, per germline. Trimming removed 6 bases at V and 9 bases at J, with 21 bases between. The CDR3 runs to 14 residues. For the CDR3, the DNA is TGTGCCAGCAGCACTTCCAGGGAAACTTATAGGCAGTACTTC. It translates to CASSTSRETYRQYF. The whole variable domain, remainder taken from reference TRBV28 and TRBJ2-7, is DVKVTQSSRYLVKRTGEKVFLECVQDMDHENMFWYRQDPGLGLRLIYFSYDVKMKEKGDIPEGYSVSREKKERFSLILESASTNQTSMYLCASSTSRETYRQYFGPGTRLTVT.

The chain recombines TRBV11-3 with TRBJ2-3, with 8 bases fitting TRBD2. The CDR3 length is 18 residues. Trimming at V came to 4 bases and at J to 1 base, leaving 13 bases not matched to a gene. In germline, CDR1 is SGHNT, CDR2 YENEEA. DNA of the CDR3: TGTGCCAGCAGCTCCGATGCAGCGGGAGTAGAAGGCACAGATACGCAGTATTTT. The encoded protein is CASSSDAAGVEGTDTQYF.

The chain recombines TRBV29-1 with TRBJ2-7; TRBD2 is a possible D gene (6 bases). Looked up from germline, CDR1 is SQVTM and CDR2 is ANQGSEA. The CDR3 length is 16 residues. V was trimmed by 2 bases and J by 2 bases, leaving 19 bases between them. The CDR3 reads CSVESWSGGKTYEQYF. The CDR3 bases are TGCAGCGTTGAAAGCTGGTCCGGGGGAAAAACCTACGAGCAGTACTTC.

The gene calls are TRBV29-1 and TRBJ1-1; unclear D gene. Germline assignment: CDR1 SQVTM and CDR2 ANQGSEA. V lost 7 bases and J lost 0, with 12 bases in between. CDR3 length: 13 residues. The CDR3 nucleotides are TGCAGCGCCCGACTCAACCTGAACACTGAAGCTTTCTTT. Translated, it gives CSARLNLNTEAFF.

The chain links TRBV5-4 to TRBJ2-1, with 15 bases matching TRBD2. Germline V gene lookup returns CDR1 SGHNT and CDR2 YYREEE (reference sequence). The J segment lost 9 bases and the V segment lost 3 bases, leaving 4 bases of the junction unmatched. The CDR3 loop spans 15 amino acids. The CDR3 reads CASSWTSGRASEQFF. For the CDR3, the DNA is TGTGCCAGCAGCTGGACTAGCGGGAGGGCCAGTGAGCAGTTCTTC.

The CDR3 sequence: CASSGEKLFF. CDR3 nucleotide sequence: TGTGCCTCCTCCGGTGAAAAACTGTTTTTT. This chain joins TRBV30 and TRBJ1-4; D unclear. The germline V gene has CDR1 GTSNPN and CDR2 SVGIG (reference sequence). V shed 7 bases and J shed 7 bases, with 7 bases lying between them. The CDR3 spans 10 residues. Combining the CDR3 with reference TRBV30 and TRBJ1-4 gives the whole variable domain SQTIHQWPATLVQPVGSPLSLECTVEGTSNPNLYWYRQAAGRGLQLLFYSVGIGQISSEVPQNLSASRPQDRQFILSSKKLLLSDSGFYLCASSGEKLFFGSGTQLSVL.

Of note for this clone: Other DNA sequences in the same sample also yield this CDR3. The chain employs TRBV29-1 and TRBJ2-5; D is ambiguous. The V end was cut by 4 bases, the J end by 5 bases, with 11 bases between. This CDR3 spans 12 amino acids. Per the germline V gene, CDR1 is SQVTM and CDR2 is ANQGSEA. The CDR3 is CSVGRAGETQYF. The DNA of the CDR3 is TGCAGCGTTGGAAGGGCCGGGGAGACCCAGTACTTC.

In its sample, this clone was seen a few times. The gene calls are TRBV6-6 and TRBJ2-1, with TRBD1 identical over 8 bases. Looked up from germline, CDR1 is MNHNY and CDR2 is SVGAGI (reference sequence). The CDR3 covers 15 residues. V was clipped by 6 bases and J by 3 bases; unmatched bases: 7. CDR3 sequence: CASSAGGAGYNEQFF. The CDR3 bases are TGTGCCAGCAGCGCAGGGGGCGCCGGCTACAATGAGCAGTTCTTC.

In DNA form, the CDR3 reads TGTGCCAGCAGCTTGAGCCGGGGATCCTACGAGCAGTACTTC. Its protein product is CASSLSRGSYEQYF. This sequence joins TRBV5-6 and TRBJ2-7; a possible D gene is TRBD2 (5 bases). CDR3 size: 14 residues. Germline CDR1 reads SGHDT; CDR2 reads YYEEEE. Trimming cost V 1 base and J 1 base, with 9 bases left between them.

This clone was observed a few times. V and J are TRBV28 and TRBJ2-7; 7 nucleotides align to TRBD1. Looked up from germline, CDR1 is MDHEN and CDR2 is SYDVKM. The CDR3 is made up of 15 amino acids. Losses at the gene ends were 3 bases for V and 6 bases for J; bases not matched to a gene: 11. The chain's CDR3 is CASSFPKGQAPEQYF. DNA of the CDR3: TGTGCCAGCAGTTTCCCAAAAGGACAGGCCCCCGAGCAGTACTTC. Supplemented by reference TRBV28 and TRBJ2-7, the full variable domain reads DVKVTQSSRYLVKRTGEKVFLECVQDMDHENMFWYRQDPGLGLRLIYFSYDVKMKEKGDIPEGYSVSREKKERFSLILESASTNQTSMYLCASSFPKGQAPEQYFGPGTRLTVT.

Comment on this clone: Germline is not matched at one junction end, which may reflect a read error. The V gene is TRBV20-1, the J gene TRBJ2-1; D uncertain. Germline V gene data show CDR1 as DFQATT and CDR2 as SNEGSKA (reference sequence). This CDR3 is built from 10 residues. The CDR3 protein is CSATGNEQFF. In DNA, the CDR3 is TGCAGCGCTACCGGAAATGAGCAGTTCTTC.

The J gene is TRBJ2-2, the V gene TRBV7-8; 8 bases fit TRBD2. This CDR3 has 17 residues. Looked up from germline, CDR1 is SGHVS and CDR2 is FQNEAQ. Trimming cost V 1 base and J 9 bases; bases outside gene matches: 13. The CDR3 DNA is TGTGCCAGCAGCTTAGAGAGCGGGAGAGGGGGTTTCAGGGAGCTGTTTTTT. Its translation: CASSLESGRGGFRELFF.

This clone was detected a few times. The chain is built from TRBV5-1 and TRBJ2-7; possible D gene TRBD1, 6 bases. The CDR3 runs 14 residues. Germline loops: CDR1 SGHRS, CDR2 YFSETQ. Between the trimmed V and J ends, which lost 2 bases and 6 bases, there was a span of 15 bases. Here the CDR3 reads CASSFGQIPGEQYF. In nucleotides, the CDR3 is TGCGCCAGCAGCTTTGGACAGATCCCCGGCGAGCAGTACTTC. Based on the CDR3 plus reference TRBV5-1 and TRBJ2-7, the full variable domain is KAGVTQTPRYLIKTRGQQVTLSCSPISGHRSVSWYQQTPGQGLQFLFEYFSETQRNKGNFPGRFSGRQFSNSRSEMNVSTLELGDSALYLCASSFGQIPGEQYFGPGTRLTVT.

The chain is built from TRBV7-8 and TRBJ2-6; possible D gene TRBD1, 5 bases. Trimming shortened V by 5 bases and J by 4 bases, and 15 bases separated the two germline ends. This CDR3 is built from 16 residues. Germline-derived CDR1 and CDR2 are SGHVS and FQNEAQ. CDR3 coding DNA: TGTGCCAGCAGCGTGGGGTGCGCAGGGGGGGCCAACGTCCTGACTTTC. Encoded protein: CASSVGCAGGANVLTF.

The chain has TRBV27 and TRBJ2-5, with 10 nucleotides matching TRBD1. J gave up 7 bases and V 7 bases, and 9 bases lay outside the gene matches. From germline, CDR1 is MNHEY and CDR2 SMNVEV (reference sequence). The CDR3 contains 14 residues. The CDR3 DNA reads as TGTGCCAGCAAAGGGACAGGGGTTCTAGGGACCCAGTACTTC. Translated: CASKGTGVLGTQYF.

The sample holds a few counts of this clone. V gene TRBV29-1 combines with J gene TRBJ2-7; D is tentatively TRBD1 or TRBD2 (6 bases each). This CDR3 region has 13 residues. V was cut by 6 bases and J by 2 bases, with 14 bases left in between. Per germline, CDR1 SQVTM and CDR2 ANQGSEA. Here the CDR3 reads CSVKAGGPYEQYF. The CDR3 DNA sequence: TGCAGCGTCAAAGCCGGGGGCCCCTACGAGCAGTACTTC.

Only one count was recorded for this clone. The chain employs TRBV20-1 and TRBJ2-4; D unresolved. V shed 6 bases and J shed 8 bases, with 11 bases lying between them. Per germline, CDR1 DFQATT and CDR2 SNEGSKA (reference sequence). CDR3 length: 11 residues. CDR3 amino acids: CSAPPRDIQYF. Written as DNA, the CDR3 is TGCAGTGCCCCGCCCCGTGACATTCAGTACTTC.

The chain combines TRBV9 with TRBJ2-6, with D maybe TRBD1 (5 bases). The germline V and J ends were trimmed by 4 bases and 0 bases, with 11 bases remaining between them. Germline CDR1 SGDLS, CDR2 YYNGEE. The CDR3 totals 16 residues. The chain's CDR3 is CASSRQFNSGANVLTF. In DNA form, the CDR3 reads TGTGCCAGCAGCCGACAGTTTAACTCTGGGGCCAACGTCCTGACTTTC. Variable domain in full (rest from reference TRBV9 and TRBJ2-6): DSGVTQTPKHLITATGQRVTLRCSPRSGDLSVYWYQQSLDQGLQFLIQYYNGEERAKGNILERFSAQQFPDLHSELNLSSLELGDSALYFCASSRQFNSGANVLTFGAGSRLTVL.

The chain has TRBV7-8 and TRBJ1-2; D is unclear. This CDR3 region has 13 residues. V shed 5 bases and J shed 8 bases, with 15 bases lying between them. CDR1 is SGHVS and CDR2 is FQNEAQ in the germline V gene. This CDR3 is CASSNWNGSGYTF. The CDR3 coding sequence is TGTGCCAGCAGCAATTGGAACGGTAGCGGCTACACCTTC.

The genes are TRBV28 and TRBJ1-1; D not resolved. Trimming took 5 bases from V and 0 from J, leaving 4 bases between them. The length of the CDR3 is 12 residues. Per germline, CDR1 MDHEN and CDR2 SYDVKM. The CDR3 bases are TGTGCCAGCAGTCCGATGAACACTGAAGCTTTCTTT. Its translation: CASSPMNTEAFF.

This clone showed up just a few times. The chain couples TRBV7-9 to TRBJ1-2, with 7 nucleotides matching TRBD1. From germline, CDR1 is SEHNR and CDR2 FQNEAQ (reference sequence). V lost 2 bases to trimming and J lost 4 bases; unmatched junction nucleotides: 13. The CDR3 consists of 17 residues. CDR3 in amino acids: CASSLSSGTTGFYGYTF. CDR3 coding DNA: TGTGCCAGCAGCTTATCTTCAGGGACGACAGGGTTCTATGGCTACACCTTC.

This clone has just a few counts. The rearrangement joins TRBV18 to TRBJ2-4; 8 bases are shared with TRBD2. The CDR3 extends over 16 amino acids. With V trimmed by 1 base and J by 4 bases, 6 bases remained unmatched. Germline V lookup: CDR1 KGHSH, CDR2 LQKENI. CDR3 region: CASSPLYQREKNIQYF. The CDR3 DNA reads TGTGCCAGCTCACCACTCTACCAGCGGGAGAAAAACATTCAGTACTTC.

The V gene is TRBV7-2, the J gene TRBJ2-7, with unresolved D. The CDR3 is 15 amino acids. Germline assignment: CDR1 SGHTA and CDR2 FQGNSA. The germline V and J ends were trimmed by 2 bases and 6 bases, with 17 bases remaining between them. CDR3 bases: TGTGCCAGCAGCTTATTTGAACAGATCCTCAGCGAGCAGTACTTC. This gives the protein CASSLFEQILSEQYF.

CDR3 amino acids: CASSPRRDRGRNEKLFF. DNA for the CDR3: TGTGCCAGCAGCCCTCGCCGGGACAGGGGGCGGAATGAAAAACTGTTTTTT. This chain joins TRBV14 and TRBJ1-4, with 12 bases lining up with TRBD1. The junction had 8 bases not matched to a gene; V was cut back by 4 bases and J by 5 bases. Germline CDR1 is SGHDN and CDR2 is FVKESK. The CDR3 covers 17 residues.

This clone was detected a few times. The rearrangement links TRBV30 to TRBJ2-3; D is ambiguous. Germline V gene lookup returns CDR1 GTSNPN and CDR2 SVGIG (reference sequence). The CDR3 has 14 residues. The ends were cut back, 2 bases at V and 2 bases at J, with 11 bases in the middle. DNA for the CDR3: TGTGCCTGGAGTCCCAGCTTGTCCACAGATACGCAGTATTTT. Translating it yields CAWSPSLSTDTQYF.

The chain couples TRBV2 to TRBJ2-5; the D gene is possibly TRBD1 (6 bases). This CDR3 has 14 amino acids. The V end was cut by 6 bases, the J end by 5 bases, with 16 bases between. CDR1 and CDR2 from the germline V gene are SNHLY and FYNNEI. CDR3: CASRDAGVSETQYF. Written as DNA, the CDR3 is TGTGCCAGCAGGGACGCAGGGGTGTCTGAGACCCAGTACTTC.

This clone is medium-sized (0.01 to 0.1%) by share. The chain carries TRBV5-6 and TRBJ2-2; no clear D gene. Trimming took 4 bases from V and 1 from J, leaving 8 bases between them. CDR1 and CDR2 from the germline V gene are SGHDT and YYEEEE. There are 14 residues in the CDR3. CDR3 sequence (DNA): TGTGCCAGCAGCCCGTCCATGAACACCGGGGAGCTGTTTTTT. This codes for CASSPSMNTGELFF.